Presented here are 27 T cell receptor beta chains from one specimen sequenced in a study of T cell responses to AZD1222 COVID-19 vaccine. Profiled with immunoSEQ multiplex PCR; TCRdb holds only in-frame clones, not every one. Among approximately 100,000 clones, roughly 86% were seen once, and the ten largest hold about 4%. This sample comprised peripheral blood, obtained 28 days after the second AZD1222 dose. These receptors originate from an adult who received the AZD1222 COVID-19 vaccine.

Only one count was recorded for this clone. The chain carries TRBV5-6 and TRBJ2-7; TRBD1 agrees at 7 bases. Germline V gene lookup returns CDR1 SGHDT and CDR2 YYEEEE. This CDR3 contains 16 residues. Trimming at V came to 4 bases and at J to 4 bases, leaving 14 bases not matched to a gene. The CDR3 DNA reads as TGTGCCAGCAGCAACCCCCAGGGGGACACCCGTTACGAGCAGTACTTC. Translating it yields CASSNPQGDTRYEQYF.

This clone was observed once. V is TRBV7-8 and J is TRBJ2-7; tentative D call: TRBD2 (6 bases). Trimming took 5 bases from V and 4 from J, leaving 18 bases between them. CDR1 and CDR2 from the germline V gene are SGHVS and FQNEAQ. CDR3 length: 15 residues. CDR3 residues: CASSPPEGSRYEQYF. The DNA of the CDR3 is TGTGCCAGCAGCCCCCCGGAGGGTTCTAGGTACGAGCAGTACTTC.

This clone was picked up one time. This chain connects TRBV6-5 to TRBJ2-1, with D tentatively TRBD2 (6 bases). Germline CDR1 reads MNHEY; CDR2 reads SVGAGI. The V end lost 10 bases, the J end lost 6 bases, and 22 bases lay between the germline ends. The CDR3 length is 15 residues. Here the CDR3 reads CATGRLVDWTNEQFF. CDR3 in DNA: TGTGCCACCGGGCGACTAGTTGATTGGACCAATGAGCAGTTCTTC.

CDR3 sequence: CASSPKLWGGGTEAFF. The DNA for the CDR3 is TGTGCCAGCTCACCAAAACTGTGGGGCGGAGGTACTGAAGCTTTCTTT. The chain uses TRBV18 and TRBJ1-1; TRBD1 might be the D (5 bases). Germline lookup yields CDR1 KGHSH and CDR2 LQKENI. The germline V and J ends were trimmed by 2 bases and 5 bases, with 18 bases remaining between them. This CDR3 comprises 16 residues.

Comments on this clone: Sequence at one end of the junction differs from germline and may be a read error. The J gene is TRBJ2-2, the V gene TRBV7-6, with D unclear. The CDR3 runs 16 residues. Germline loops: CDR1 SGHVS, CDR2 FNYEAQ. CDR3 region: CASSLAVVPNSGELFF. CDR3 sequence (DNA): TGTGCCAGCAGCTTAGCCGTAGTTCCGAACTCCGGGGAGCTGTTTTTT.

J is TRBJ1-2 and V is TRBV5-5; 8 bases are a match to TRBD1. Trimming took 1 base from V and 4 from J; bases not matched to a gene: 12. This CDR3 is 17 amino acids long. Germline V gene sequence: CDR1 SGHKS, CDR2 YYEKEE (reference sequence). CDR3 nucleotide sequence: TGTGCCAGCAGCTTGAAGGACAGGGATGAAACCGTCTATGGCTACACCTTC. Translation gives CASSLKDRDETVYGYTF.

V is TRBV25-1 and J is TRBJ1-1; no clear D. Germline-derived CDR1 and CDR2 are MGHDK and SYGVNS. V was trimmed by 5 bases and J by 7 bases, leaving 8 bases between them. The CDR3 is made up of 11 amino acids. The CDR3 DNA is TGTGCCAGCAGTAAGGGAGGTGAAGCTTTCTTT. Encoded protein: CASSKGGEAFF.

The chain couples TRBV5-1 to TRBJ2-7; 11 nucleotides match TRBD2. CDR3 length: 20 residues. The V gene's germline CDR1 is SGHRS and CDR2 YFSETQ. V was pared by 4 bases and J by 7 bases, with 25 bases of the junction left unmatched. The CDR3 sequence is CASSGGLAGKPSPSPGEQYF. The CDR3 DNA follows: TGCGCCAGCAGCGGAGGACTAGCGGGCAAGCCCTCCCCATCTCCAGGAGAGCAGTACTTC.

The chain carries TRBV12-3 or TRBV12-4 and TRBJ1-1; D might be TRBD1 (5 bases). Trimming pared 5 bases from V and 5 bases from J, leaving 9 bases between. The CDR3 contains 12 residues. The DNA for the CDR3 is TGTGCCAGCAGTGGGGGGGGGACTGAAGCTTTCTTT. It encodes CASSGGGTEAFF.

This rearrangement joins TRBV21-1 to TRBJ2-7; the listed D gene, TRBD2, was not tested against the DNA. TRBV21-1 is designated a pseudogene. CDR3 length: 14 residues. CDR3 protein: CASSRLAGSYEQYF. CDR3 coding DNA: TGTGCCAGCAGCAGACTAGCGGGCTCCTACGAGCAGTACTTC.

J is TRBJ2-1 and V is TRBV9; 8 bases are a match to TRBD2. Trimming cost V 0 bases and J 5 bases; bases outside gene matches: 4. This CDR3 spans 15 amino acids. The germline V gene has CDR1 SGDLS and CDR2 YYNGEE. The CDR3 DNA is TGTGCCAGCAGCGTAGACGGGAGGGCCCACAATGAGCAGTTCTTC. Its translation is CASSVDGRAHNEQFF.

J is TRBJ1-4 and V is TRBV6-2 or TRBV6-3; no definite D call. The CDR3 has 19 residues. The V end lost 2 bases, the J end lost 0 bases, and 19 bases lay between the germline ends. Germline assignment: CDR1 MNHEY and CDR2 SVGEGT. The CDR3 region is CASSYGEAAGSSTNEKLFF. The CDR3 coding sequence is TGTGCCAGCAGTTACGGCGAGGCGGCAGGATCATCAACTAATGAAAAACTGTTTTTT.

This clone was seen more than once but under ten times. The J gene is TRBJ1-5, the V gene TRBV28, with TRBD1 identical over 10 bases. The germline V gene encodes CDR1 MDHEN and CDR2 SYDVKM. The CDR3 has 13 amino acids. V lost 6 bases to trimming and J lost 7 bases; unmatched junction nucleotides: 3. DNA of the CDR3: TGTGCCAGCAGCGACAGGGGGCACCAGCCCCAGCATTTT. Encoded protein: CASSDRGHQPQHF. The entire variable domain, with the rest obtained from reference TRBV28 and TRBJ1-5, is as follows: DVKVTQSSRYLVKRTGEKVFLECVQDMDHENMFWYRQDPGLGLRLIYFSYDVKMKEKGDIPEGYSVSREKKERFSLILESASTNQTSMYLCASSDRGHQPQHFGDGTRLSIL.

The chain is built from TRBV6-1 and TRBJ1-1; D gene ambiguous. CDR1 is MNHNS, CDR2 SASEGT, per germline. V was trimmed by 3 bases and J by 1 base, leaving 12 bases between them. There are 15 residues in the CDR3. CDR3 residues: CASSERSLGNTEAFF. Here the CDR3 DNA reads TGTGCCAGCAGTGAGCGGTCACTAGGGAACACTGAAGCTTTCTTT.

This clone has more than one count but fewer than ten. J is TRBJ1-1 and V is TRBV29-1; no definite D call. V lost 2 bases to trimming and J lost 7 bases, with 8 bases between them. Germline CDR1 and CDR2: SQVTM and ANQGSEA. This CDR3 region has 11 residues. The CDR3 region is CSVETGLEAFF. CDR3 DNA sequence: TGCAGCGTTGAAACTGGTCTTGAAGCTTTCTTT.

J is TRBJ2-2 and V is TRBV12-3 or TRBV12-4, with D perhaps matching TRBD1 (5 bases). V gave up 6 bases and J gave up 6 bases, with 11 bases separating them. The CDR3 is 13 amino acids. As DNA, the CDR3 is TGTGCCAGCAGGGAAGGGGTACCCGGGGAGCTGTTTTTT. Its protein product is CASREGVPGELFF.

V and J are TRBV7-6 and TRBJ2-6; D is perhaps TRBD1 or TRBD2 (5 bases each). The CDR3 runs to 16 residues. Trimming removed 5 bases at V and 2 bases at J, with 13 bases between. From germline, CDR1 is SGHVS and CDR2 FNYEAQ. This chain's CDR3 is CASSRAWGTGANVLTF. The CDR3 nucleotides read TGTGCCAGCAGCCGCGCGTGGGGGACTGGGGCCAACGTCCTGACTTTC. Together with reference TRBV7-6 and TRBJ2-6, the CDR3 gives the full variable domain: GAGVSQSPRYKVTKRGQDVALRCDPISGHVSLYWYRQALGQGPEFLTYFNYEAQQDKSGLPNDRFSAERPEGSISTLTIQRTEQRDSAMYRCASSRAWGTGANVLTFGAGSRLTVL.

The rearrangement uses TRBV19 and TRBJ2-5, with 10 bases lining up with TRBD2. The length of the CDR3 is 14 residues. V lost 8 bases to trimming and J lost 5 bases; unmatched junction nucleotides: 8. In germline, CDR1 is LNHDA, CDR2 SQIVND (reference sequence). The CDR3 DNA reads as TGTGCCAGTGCTAGCGGGAGCTTCTGGGAGACCCAGTACTTC. Translation: CASASGSFWETQYF. The variable domain in full, completed from reference TRBV19 and TRBJ2-5, reads DGGITQSPKYLFRKEGQNVTLSCEQNLNHDAMYWYRQDPGQGLRLIYYSQIVNDFQKGDIAEGYSVSREKKESFPLTVTSAQKNPTAFYLCASASGSFWETQYFGPGTRLLVL.

V usage is TRBV12-3 or TRBV12-4 and J usage is TRBJ2-1; TRBD1 is a possible D gene (5 bases). This CDR3 contains 12 residues. With 8 bases removed from V and 7 bases from J, the gap between germline ends came to 12 bases. CDR3 DNA sequence: TGTGCCAGCGAATCCGCAGGGAATGAGCAGTTCTTC. This codes for CASESAGNEQFF.

The chain employs TRBV27 and TRBJ1-2, with 11 nucleotides matching TRBD1. The CDR3 is 16 amino acids. The V gene's germline CDR1 is MNHEY and CDR2 SMNVEV (reference sequence). V lost 5 bases to trimming and J lost 8 bases; unmatched junction nucleotides: 13. The CDR3 nucleotides read TGTGCCAGCAGTCCCCATAACCGCCGGGACAGGGGGGGCTACACCTTC. Its protein is CASSPHNRRDRGGYTF.

The chain employs TRBV6-1 and TRBJ1-5; a possible D gene is TRBD1 (5 bases). The germline V gene encodes CDR1 MNHNS and CDR2 SASEGT. The CDR3 is 14 amino acids. Trimming pared 1 base from V and 5 bases from J, leaving 9 bases between. CDR3 amino acids: CASSEGDRYQPQHF. CDR3 sequence (DNA): TGTGCCAGCAGTGAAGGAGACAGATATCAGCCCCAGCATTTT.

CDR3 in amino acids: CASSSNSHRDRVGYTF. In nucleotides, the CDR3 is TGTGCCAGCAGCTCCAACTCTCACCGGGACAGGGTTGGCTACACCTTC. The V and J genes are TRBV5-8 and TRBJ1-2; 9 bases match TRBD1. The V and J ends lost 3 bases and 7 bases, in that order; junction bases with no gene match: 13. The CDR3 spans 16 residues. Per germline, CDR1 SGHTS and CDR2 YDEGEE.

The chain employs TRBV2 and TRBJ1-4; TRBD1 matches 8 bases. In germline, CDR1 is SNHLY, CDR2 FYNNEI. J was trimmed by 4 bases and V by 6 bases; bases with no gene match: 4. The CDR3 spans 14 residues. The CDR3 loop is CASRTGANNEKLFF. CDR3 sequence (DNA): TGTGCCAGCAGGACAGGGGCTAATAATGAAAAACTGTTTTTT.

The gene calls are TRBV6-5 and TRBJ1-1, with 7 bases that match TRBD1. V lost 6 bases and J lost 5; bases outside the gene matches: 9. Germline lookup yields CDR1 MNHEY and CDR2 SVGAGI. The CDR3 is 14 amino acids. The CDR3 DNA is TGTGCCAGCAGCCTAATAAGGGGGCGAACTGAAGCTTTCTTT. This gives the protein CASSLIRGRTEAFF.

CDR3 in DNA: TGTGCCTCGACAGGGGGAGGCTACGAGCAGTACTTC. Amino acid sequence: CASTGGGYEQYF. This chain links TRBV30 with TRBJ2-7; TRBD1 matches 9 bases. This CDR3 region has 12 residues. Germline CDR1 is GTSNPN and CDR2 is SVGIG (reference sequence). J lost 3 bases, V lost 7 bases, and 4 bases had no gene match.

This rearrangement joins TRBV7-9 to TRBJ1-6, with 7 bases aligning to TRBD1. After removal of 5 bases from V and 10 bases from J, the junction contained 11 bases not matched to a gene. CDR1 and CDR2 (germline): SEHNR, FQNEAQ (reference sequence). There are 15 residues in the CDR3. CDR3 sequence: CASSPTRQGDSPLHF. The CDR3 DNA reads as TGTGCCAGCAGCCCCACGCGACAGGGAGACTCACCCCTCCACTTT. The variable domain in full, completed from reference TRBV7-9 and TRBJ1-6, reads DTGVSQNPRHKITKRGQNVTFRCDPISEHNRLYWYRQTLGQGPEFLTYFQNEAQLEKSRLLSDRFSAERPKGSFSTLEIQRTEQGDSAMYLCASSPTRQGDSPLHFGNGTRLTVT.

The chain employs TRBV4-2 and TRBJ1-2; TRBD1 matches at 7 bases. The ends lost 1 base at V and 6 bases at J; junction bases unmatched: 5. This CDR3 has 14 residues. The germline V gene encodes CDR1 LGHNA and CDR2 YNFKEQ. CDR3 bases: TGTGCCAGCAGCCAAGCTACAGGGGACCATGGCTACACCTTC. Encoded protein: CASSQATGDHGYTF.